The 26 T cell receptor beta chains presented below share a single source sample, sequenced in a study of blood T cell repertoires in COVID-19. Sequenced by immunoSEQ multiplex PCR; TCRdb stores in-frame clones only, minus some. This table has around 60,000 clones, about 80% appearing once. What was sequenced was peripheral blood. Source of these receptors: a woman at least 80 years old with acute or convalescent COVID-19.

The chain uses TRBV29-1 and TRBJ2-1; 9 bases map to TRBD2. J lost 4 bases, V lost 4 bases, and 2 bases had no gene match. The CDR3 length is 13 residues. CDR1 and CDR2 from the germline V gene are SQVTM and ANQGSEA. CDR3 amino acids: CSVVTSGYNEQFF. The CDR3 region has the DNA TGCAGCGTTGTGACTAGCGGTTACAATGAGCAGTTCTTC.

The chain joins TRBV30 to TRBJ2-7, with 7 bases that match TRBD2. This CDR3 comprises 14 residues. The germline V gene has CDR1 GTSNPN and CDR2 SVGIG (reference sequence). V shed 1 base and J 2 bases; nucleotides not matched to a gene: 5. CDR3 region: CAWSGTRVAYEQYF. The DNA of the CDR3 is TGTGCCTGGAGTGGGACTAGGGTTGCCTACGAGCAGTACTTC.

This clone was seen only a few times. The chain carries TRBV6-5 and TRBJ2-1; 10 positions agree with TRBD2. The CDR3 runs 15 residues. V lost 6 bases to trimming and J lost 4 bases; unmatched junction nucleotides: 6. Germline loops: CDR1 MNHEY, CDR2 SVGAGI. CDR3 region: CASSPGLAVYNEQFF. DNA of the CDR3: TGTGCCAGCAGCCCCGGACTAGCGGTTTACAATGAGCAGTTCTTC.

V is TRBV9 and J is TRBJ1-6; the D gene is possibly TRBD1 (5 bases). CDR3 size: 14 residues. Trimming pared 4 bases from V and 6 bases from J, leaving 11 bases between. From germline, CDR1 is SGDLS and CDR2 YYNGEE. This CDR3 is CASSTTGGNSPLHF. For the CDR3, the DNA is TGTGCCAGCAGCACGACCGGGGGTAATTCACCCCTCCACTTT.

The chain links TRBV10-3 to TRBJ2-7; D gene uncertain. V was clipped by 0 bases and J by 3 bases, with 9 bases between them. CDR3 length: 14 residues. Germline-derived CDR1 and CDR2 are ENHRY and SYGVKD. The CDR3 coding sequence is TGTGCCATCAGTGAGTCGAGTATTAGCTACGAGCAGTACTTC. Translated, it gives CAISESSISYEQYF.

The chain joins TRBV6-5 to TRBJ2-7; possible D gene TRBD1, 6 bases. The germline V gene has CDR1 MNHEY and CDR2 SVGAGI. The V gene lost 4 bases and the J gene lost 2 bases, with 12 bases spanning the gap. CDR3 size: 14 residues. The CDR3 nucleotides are TGTGCCAGCAGTTCGGGGACAAGAACCTACGAGCAGTACTTC. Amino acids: CASSSGTRTYEQYF.

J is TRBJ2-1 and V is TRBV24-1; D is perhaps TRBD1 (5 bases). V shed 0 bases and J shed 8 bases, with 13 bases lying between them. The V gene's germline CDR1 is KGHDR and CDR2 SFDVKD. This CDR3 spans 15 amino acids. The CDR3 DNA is TGTGCCACCAGTGATTTGCTGTCAGGGATAGATGAGCAGTTCTTC. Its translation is CATSDLLSGIDEQFF.

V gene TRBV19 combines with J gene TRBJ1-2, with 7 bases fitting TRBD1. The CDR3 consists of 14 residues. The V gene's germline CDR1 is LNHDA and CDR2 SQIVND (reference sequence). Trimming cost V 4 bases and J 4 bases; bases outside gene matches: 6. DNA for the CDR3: TGTGCCAGTAGTACCGGACAGGTTTCCTATGGCTACACCTTC. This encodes CASSTGQVSYGYTF.

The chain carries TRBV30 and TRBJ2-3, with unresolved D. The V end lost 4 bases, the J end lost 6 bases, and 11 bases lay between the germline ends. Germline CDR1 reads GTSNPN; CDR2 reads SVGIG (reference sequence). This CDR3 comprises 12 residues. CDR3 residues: CAWKLGDDTQYF. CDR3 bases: TGTGCCTGGAAGCTAGGTGACGATACGCAGTATTTT. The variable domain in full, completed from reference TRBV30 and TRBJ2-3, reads SQTIHQWPATLVQPVGSPLSLECTVEGTSNPNLYWYRQAAGRGLQLLFYSVGIGQISSEVPQNLSASRPQDRQFILSSKKLLLSDSGFYLCAWKLGDDTQYFGPGTRLTVL.

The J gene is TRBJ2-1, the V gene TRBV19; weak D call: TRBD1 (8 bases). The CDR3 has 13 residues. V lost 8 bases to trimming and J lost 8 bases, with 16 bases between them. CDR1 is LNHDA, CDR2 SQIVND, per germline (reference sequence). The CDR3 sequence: CASRPTGGDEQFF. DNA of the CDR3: TGTGCCAGTCGACCAACAGGGGGGGATGAGCAGTTCTTC.

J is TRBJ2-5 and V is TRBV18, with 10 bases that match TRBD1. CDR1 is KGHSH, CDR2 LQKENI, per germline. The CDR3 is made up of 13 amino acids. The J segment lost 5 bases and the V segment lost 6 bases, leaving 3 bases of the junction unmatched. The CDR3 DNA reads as TGTGCCAGCTCGAGACAGGGGGCGGAGACCCAGTACTTC. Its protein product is CASSRQGAETQYF. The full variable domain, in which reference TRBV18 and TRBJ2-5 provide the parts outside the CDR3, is NAGVMQNPRHLVRRRGQEARLRCSPMKGHSHVYWYRQLPEEGLKFMVYLQKENIIDESGMPKERFSAEFPKEGPSILRIQQVVRGDSAAYFCASSRQGAETQYFGPGTRLLVL.

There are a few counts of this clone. The CDR3 sequence is CASSYGATGMEAFF. DNA for the CDR3: TGTGCCAGCAGTTACGGGGCCACAGGGATGGAAGCTTTCTTT. The chain couples TRBV6-5 to TRBJ1-1; a possible D gene is TRBD1 (6 bases). The CDR3 consists of 14 residues. Trimming removed 2 bases at V and 8 bases at J, with 15 bases between. Germline CDR1 is MNHEY and CDR2 is SVGAGI.

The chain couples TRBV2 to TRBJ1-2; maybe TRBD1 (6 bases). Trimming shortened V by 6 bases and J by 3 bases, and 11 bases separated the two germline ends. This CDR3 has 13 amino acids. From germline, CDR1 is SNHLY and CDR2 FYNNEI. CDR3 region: CASSAGQYYGYTF. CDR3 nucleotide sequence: TGTGCCAGCAGCGCTGGACAGTACTATGGCTACACCTTC.

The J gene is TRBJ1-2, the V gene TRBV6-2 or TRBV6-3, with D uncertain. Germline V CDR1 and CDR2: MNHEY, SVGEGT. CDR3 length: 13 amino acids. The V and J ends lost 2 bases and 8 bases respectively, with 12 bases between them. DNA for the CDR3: TGTGCCAGCAGTTACAATGGAGGGAACGGCTACACCTTC. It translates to CASSYNGGNGYTF.

CDR3 in DNA: TGTGCCAGCAGTTCACTACAGGGGGATGGCTACACCTTC. Residues: CASSSLQGDGYTF. The V call is TRBV27, the J call TRBJ1-2; 8 bases match TRBD1. Germline CDR1 is MNHEY and CDR2 is SMNVEV (reference sequence). This CDR3 is 13 amino acids long. With V trimmed by 4 bases and J by 6 bases, 4 bases remained unmatched.

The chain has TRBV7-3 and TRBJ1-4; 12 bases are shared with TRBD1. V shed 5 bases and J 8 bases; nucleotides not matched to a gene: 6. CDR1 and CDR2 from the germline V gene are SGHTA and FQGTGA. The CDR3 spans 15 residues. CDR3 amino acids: CASSPRDRGREKLFF. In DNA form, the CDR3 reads TGTGCCAGCAGCCCCAGGGACAGGGGGCGAGAAAAACTGTTTTTT.

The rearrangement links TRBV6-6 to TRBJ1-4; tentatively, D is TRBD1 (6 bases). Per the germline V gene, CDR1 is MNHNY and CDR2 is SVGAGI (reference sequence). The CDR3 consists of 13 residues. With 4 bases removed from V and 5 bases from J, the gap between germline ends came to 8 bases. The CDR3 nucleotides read TGTGCCAGCAGTTTCACAGGGAATGAAAAACTGTTTTTT. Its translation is CASSFTGNEKLFF.

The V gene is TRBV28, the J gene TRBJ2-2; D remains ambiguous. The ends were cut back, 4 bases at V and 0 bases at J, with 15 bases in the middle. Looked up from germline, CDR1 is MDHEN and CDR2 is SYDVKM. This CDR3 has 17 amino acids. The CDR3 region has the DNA TGTGCCAGCAGTTCCCTCGTATTATCGGCGAACACCGGGGAGCTGTTTTTT. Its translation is CASSSLVLSANTGELFF.

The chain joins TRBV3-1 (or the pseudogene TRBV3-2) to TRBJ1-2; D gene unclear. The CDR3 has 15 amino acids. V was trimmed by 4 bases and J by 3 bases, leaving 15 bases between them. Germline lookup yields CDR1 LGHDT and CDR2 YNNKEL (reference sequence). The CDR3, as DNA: TGTGCCAGCAGCCCTTTGGCCCTTACCCACTATGGCTACACCTTC. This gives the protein CASSPLALTHYGYTF.

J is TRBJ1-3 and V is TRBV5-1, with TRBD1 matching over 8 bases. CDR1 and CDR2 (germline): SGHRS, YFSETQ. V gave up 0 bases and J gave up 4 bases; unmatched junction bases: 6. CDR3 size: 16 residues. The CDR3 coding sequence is TGCGCCAGCAGCTTGGCTCTAGGACAGGGAGGAAACACCATATATTTT. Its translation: CASSLALGQGGNTIYF.

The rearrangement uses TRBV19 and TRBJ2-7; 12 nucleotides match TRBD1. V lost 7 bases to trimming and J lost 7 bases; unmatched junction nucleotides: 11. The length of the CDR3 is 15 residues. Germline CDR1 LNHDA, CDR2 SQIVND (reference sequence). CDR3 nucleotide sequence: TGTGCCAGTACCGACAGGGACAGGGGGCCTGGAGAGCAGTACTTC. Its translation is CASTDRDRGPGEQYF. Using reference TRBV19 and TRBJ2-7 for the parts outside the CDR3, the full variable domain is DGGITQSPKYLFRKEGQNVTLSCEQNLNHDAMYWYRQDPGQGLRLIYYSQIVNDFQKGDIAEGYSVSREKKESFPLTVTSAQKNPTAFYLCASTDRDRGPGEQYFGPGTRLTVT.

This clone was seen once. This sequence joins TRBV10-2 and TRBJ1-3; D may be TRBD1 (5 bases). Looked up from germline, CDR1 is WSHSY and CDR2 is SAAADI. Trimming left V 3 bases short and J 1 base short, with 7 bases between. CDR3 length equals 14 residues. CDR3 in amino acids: CASSDGGSGNTIYF. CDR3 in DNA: TGCGCCAGCAGTGACGGGGGGTCTGGAAACACCATATATTTT.

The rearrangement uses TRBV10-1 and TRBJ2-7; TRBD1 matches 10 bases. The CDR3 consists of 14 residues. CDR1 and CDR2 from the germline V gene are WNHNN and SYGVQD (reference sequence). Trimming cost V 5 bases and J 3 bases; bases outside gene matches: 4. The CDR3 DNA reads TGCGCCAGCAGTAAGGGGGACAGGGGCTACGAGCAGTACTTC. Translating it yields CASSKGDRGYEQYF.

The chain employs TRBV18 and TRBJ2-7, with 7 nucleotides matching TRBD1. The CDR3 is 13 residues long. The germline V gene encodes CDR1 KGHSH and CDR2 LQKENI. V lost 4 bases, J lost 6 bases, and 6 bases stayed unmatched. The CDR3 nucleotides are TGTGCCAGCTCACGGGACAGCGGATCCGAGCAGTACTTC. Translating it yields CASSRDSGSEQYF.

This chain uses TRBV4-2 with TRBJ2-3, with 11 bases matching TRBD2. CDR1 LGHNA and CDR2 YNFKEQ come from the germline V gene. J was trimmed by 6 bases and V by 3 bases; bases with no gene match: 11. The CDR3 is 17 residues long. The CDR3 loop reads CASSQGLADIEHDTQYF. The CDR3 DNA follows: TGTGCCAGCAGCCAGGGACTAGCGGACATAGAGCATGATACGCAGTATTTT.

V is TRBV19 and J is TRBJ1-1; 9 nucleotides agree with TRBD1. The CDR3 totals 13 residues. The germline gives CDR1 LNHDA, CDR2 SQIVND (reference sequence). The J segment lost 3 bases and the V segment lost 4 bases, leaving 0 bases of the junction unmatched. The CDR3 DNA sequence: TGTGCCAGTAGTAGGACAGGGGACACTGAAGCTTTCTTT. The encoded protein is CASSRTGDTEAFF.